The 10 T cell receptor beta chains given below trace back to one sample, sequenced in a study of T cell responses to AZD1222 COVID-19 vaccine. The assay was immunoSEQ multiplex PCR, and TCRdb's table has in-frame clones only and misses some. Among 85,000 to 130,000 clones, 80% to 90% were seen once, and the ten largest hold 3% to 4%. The sample consisted of peripheral blood, taken on day 0 of AZD1222 vaccination. The receptor source for this set is an adult in good health.

This chain links TRBV7-2 with TRBJ1-1; D is perhaps TRBD1 (6 bases). Germline loops: CDR1 SGHTA, CDR2 FQGNSA. This CDR3 comprises 14 residues. Trimming shortened V by 3 bases and J by 5 bases, and 13 bases separated the two germline ends. This CDR3 reads CASSFGGGRTEAFF. In nucleotides, the CDR3 is TGTGCCAGCAGCTTCGGGGGCGGTAGGACTGAAGCTTTCTTT.

The chain combines TRBV2 with TRBJ1-5, with D perhaps TRBD1 (5 bases). Trimming took off 6 bases at V and 0 bases at J, with 9 bases between the two ends. The CDR3 is 14 amino acids. The germline CDR1 and CDR2 sequences are SNHLY and FYNNEI. Written as DNA, the CDR3 is TGTGCCAGCAGGGGGGGGGTTAGCAATCAGCCCCAGCATTTT. The encoded protein is CASRGGVSNQPQHF.

The J gene is TRBJ2-7, the V gene TRBV10-1; perhaps D is TRBD1 or TRBD2 (5 bases each). V was shortened by 2 bases and J by 6 bases, with 23 bases between the two germline ends. This CDR3 has 17 amino acids. Germline V gene sequence: CDR1 WNHNN, CDR2 SYGVQD (reference sequence). This CDR3 is CASSESGPGPSIFEQYF. DNA for the CDR3: TGCGCCAGCAGTGAGAGTGGACCGGGGCCGTCCATTTTCGAGCAGTACTTC.

This clone was detected once. V is TRBV28 and J is TRBJ2-3; 10 positions match TRBD2. The CDR3 spans 15 residues. Germline lookup yields CDR1 MDHEN and CDR2 SYDVKM. V lost 3 bases, J lost 2 bases, and 2 bases stayed unmatched. CDR3 DNA: TGTGCCAGCAGTTTCAGCGGGGGGGTCACAGATACGCAGTATTTT. This translates into CASSFSGGVTDTQYF.

The chain joins TRBV24-1 to TRBJ2-2; 8 nucleotides align to TRBD2. The CDR3 spans 17 residues. The junction had 16 bases not matched to a gene; V was cut back by 9 bases and J by 5 bases. Germline CDR1 reads KGHDR; CDR2 reads SFDVKD. CDR3 amino acids: CATALGRGVVRTGELFF. The CDR3 DNA reads TGTGCCACCGCCCTCGGGCGGGGGGTTGTTAGGACCGGGGAGCTGTTTTTT.

This chain connects TRBV5-1 to TRBJ1-1; TRBD1 is a possible D gene (6 bases). Germline CDR1 is SGHRS and CDR2 is YFSETQ. The length of the CDR3 is 16 residues. V was cut by 0 bases and J by 0 bases, with 12 bases left in between. The CDR3 spells CASSLAPGTMNTEAFF. DNA of the CDR3: TGCGCCAGCAGCTTGGCCCCGGGGACAATGAACACTGAAGCTTTCTTT.

The chain employs TRBV9 and TRBJ2-1; D perhaps matches TRBD2 (6 bases). The CDR3 consists of 14 residues. The V end lost 3 bases, the J end lost 8 bases, and 15 bases lay between the germline ends. Germline V gene data show CDR1 as SGDLS and CDR2 as YYNGEE. The CDR3 DNA reads TGTGCCAGCAGCGGAACCGGGACTCGCGATGAGCAGTTCTTC. Its translation is CASSGTGTRDEQFF.

V and J are TRBV19 and TRBJ2-7; tentative D call: TRBD1 (5 bases). Trimming left V 5 bases short and J 0 bases short, with 20 bases between. The CDR3 loop spans 17 amino acids. CDR1 LNHDA and CDR2 SQIVND come from the germline V gene (reference sequence). CDR3 coding DNA: TGTGCCAGTAGTCCCTACTCCCTCAGACAGAGCTCCTACGAGCAGTACTTC. Residues: CASSPYSLRQSSYEQYF.

The chain employs TRBV7-3 and TRBJ1-1; TRBD1 might be the D (5 bases). Trimming removed 5 bases from V and 0 bases from J, with 16 bases in between. Germline V lookup: CDR1 SGHTA, CDR2 FQGTGA. This CDR3 is 16 amino acids long. CDR3 in DNA: TGTGCCAGCAGCCCGAAAACGGGGCGTATGAACACTGAAGCTTTCTTT. Amino acid sequence: CASSPKTGRMNTEAFF.

The chain employs TRBV2 and TRBJ1-5; 8 bases are a match to TRBD1. This CDR3 has 14 amino acids. Germline-derived CDR1 and CDR2 are SNHLY and FYNNEI. Losses at the gene ends were 6 bases for V and 5 bases for J; bases not matched to a gene: 6. The CDR3 bases are TGTGCCAGCAGAGGGACAGGTTTGGATCAGCCCCAGCATTTT. Protein product: CASRGTGLDQPQHF.